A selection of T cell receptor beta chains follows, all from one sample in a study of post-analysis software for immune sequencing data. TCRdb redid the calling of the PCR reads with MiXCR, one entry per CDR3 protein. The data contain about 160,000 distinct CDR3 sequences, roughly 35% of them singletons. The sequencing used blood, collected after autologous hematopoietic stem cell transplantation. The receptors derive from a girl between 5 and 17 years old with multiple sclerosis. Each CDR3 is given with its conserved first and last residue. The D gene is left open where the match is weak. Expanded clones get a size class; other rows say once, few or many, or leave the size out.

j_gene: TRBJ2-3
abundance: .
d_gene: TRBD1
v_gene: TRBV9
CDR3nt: TGTGCCAGCAGCGTAGACAGGGGGCCCGGTGATACGCAGTATTTT
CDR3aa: CASSVDRGPGDTQYF

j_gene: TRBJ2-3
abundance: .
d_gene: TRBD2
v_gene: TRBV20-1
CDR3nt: TGCAGTGCTAGGCCCCTAGCGGGGCGCACAGATACGCAGTATTTT
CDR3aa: CSARPLAGRTDTQYF

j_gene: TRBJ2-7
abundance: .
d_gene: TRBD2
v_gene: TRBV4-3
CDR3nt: TGCGCCAGCAGCCAGACTAGCGGGGTCTACGAGCAGTACTTC
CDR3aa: CASSQTSGVYEQYF

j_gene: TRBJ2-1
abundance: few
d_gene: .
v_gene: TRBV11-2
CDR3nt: TGTGCCAGCAGCTTACGGCGGCAGAGCTCCTACAATGAGCAGTTCTTC
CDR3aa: CASSLRRQSSYNEQFF

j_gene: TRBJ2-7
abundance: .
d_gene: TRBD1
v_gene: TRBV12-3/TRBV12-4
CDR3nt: TGTGCCAGCAGACCCGGGACAGGTACTTACGAGCAGTACTTC
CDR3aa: CASRPGTGTYEQYF

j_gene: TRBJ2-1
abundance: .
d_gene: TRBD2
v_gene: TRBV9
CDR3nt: TGTGCCAGCAGCGTAGGCGGGACTAGCGGGAGTCTAAATGAGCAGTTCTTC
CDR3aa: CASSVGGTSGSLNEQFF

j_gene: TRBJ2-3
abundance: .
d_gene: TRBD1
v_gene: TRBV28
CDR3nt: TGTGCCAGCATGGCCGGACAGGGATGGGGTACGCAGTATTTT
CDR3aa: CASMAGQGWGTQYF

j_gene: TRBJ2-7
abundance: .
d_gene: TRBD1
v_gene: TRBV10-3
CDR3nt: TGTGCCATCACTTCCGGACAGGGGAGCGAGCAGTACTTC
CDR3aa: CAITSGQGSEQYF

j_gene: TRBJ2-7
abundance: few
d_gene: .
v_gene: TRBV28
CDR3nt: TGTGCCAGCAGTTTCCCCTACTACGAGCAGTACTTC
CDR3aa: CASSFPYYEQYF

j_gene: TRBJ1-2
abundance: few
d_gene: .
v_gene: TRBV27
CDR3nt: TGTGCCAGCAGTTTTGCCAGAGGGACCCAGAAGGCTGTTGGTGGCTACACCTTC
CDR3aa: CASSFARGTQKAVGGYTF

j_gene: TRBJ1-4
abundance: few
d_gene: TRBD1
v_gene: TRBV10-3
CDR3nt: TGTGCCATCAAACGGGACAGGGATGAAAAACTGTTTTTT
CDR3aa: CAIKRDRDEKLFF

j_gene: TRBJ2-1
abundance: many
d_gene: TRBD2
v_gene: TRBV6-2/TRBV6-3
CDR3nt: TGTGCCAGCAGAACCGGGCCCAACGGGGGGAATGAGCAGTTCTTC
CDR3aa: CASRTGPNGGNEQFF

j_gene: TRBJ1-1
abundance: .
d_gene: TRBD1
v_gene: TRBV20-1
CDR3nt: TGCAGTGCTAATCGTCAGGGGGCCACTGAAGCTTTCTTT
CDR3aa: CSANRQGATEAFF

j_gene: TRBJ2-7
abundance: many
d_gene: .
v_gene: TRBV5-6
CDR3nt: TGTGCCAGCAGCGGGGACGGTGGGATCTACGAGCAGTACTTC
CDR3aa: CASSGDGGIYEQYF

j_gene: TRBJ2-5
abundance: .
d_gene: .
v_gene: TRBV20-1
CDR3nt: TGCAGTGCTAGGTTCGTTCCGAGAGAGACCCAGTACTTC
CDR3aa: CSARFVPRETQYF

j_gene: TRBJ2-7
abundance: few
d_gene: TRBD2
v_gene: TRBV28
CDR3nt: TGTGCCAGCAGTCTTACCGCGACTAGCGGGTCCTCCTACGAGCAGTACTTC
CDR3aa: CASSLTATSGSSYEQYF

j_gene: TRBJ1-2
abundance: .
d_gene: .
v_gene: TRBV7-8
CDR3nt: TGTGCCAGCAGCCAGCGGGTGGGTAGGGGTAATGGCTACACCTTC
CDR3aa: CASSQRVGRGNGYTF

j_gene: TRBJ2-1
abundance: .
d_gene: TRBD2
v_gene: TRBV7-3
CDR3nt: TGTGCCAGCAGCTACAGCGGGAGAGACAATGAGCAGTTCTTC
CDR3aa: CASSYSGRDNEQFF

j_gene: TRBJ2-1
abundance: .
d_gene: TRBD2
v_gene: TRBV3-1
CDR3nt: TGTGCCAGCAGCCAAGATCCCGCTAGCGGGAGATATAGTGAGCAGTTCTTC
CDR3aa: CASSQDPASGRYSEQFF

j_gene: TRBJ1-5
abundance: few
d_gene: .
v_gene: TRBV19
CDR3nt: TGTGCCAGTAGACTACATAGCCGCAATCAGCCCCAGCATTTT
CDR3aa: CASRLHSRNQPQHF

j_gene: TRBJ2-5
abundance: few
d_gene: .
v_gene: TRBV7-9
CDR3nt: TGTGCCAGCAGCTCCCTAAGACTCCCAATGGAAGAGACCCAGTACTTC
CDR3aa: CASSSLRLPMEETQYF

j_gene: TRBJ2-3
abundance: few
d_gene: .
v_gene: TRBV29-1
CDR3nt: TGCAGCGTTGAACACCAGGGGATCACAGATACGCAGTATTTT
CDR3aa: CSVEHQGITDTQYF

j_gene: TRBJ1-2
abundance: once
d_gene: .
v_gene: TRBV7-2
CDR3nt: TGTGCCAGCAGCTTAGGTGGGGGGAATGGCTACACCTTC
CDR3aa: CASSLGGGNGYTF

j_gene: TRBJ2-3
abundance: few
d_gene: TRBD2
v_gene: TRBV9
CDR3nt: TGTGCCAGCAGCGCGGGAGGCCCTCTAGGCACAGATACGCAGTATTTT
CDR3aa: CASSAGGPLGTDTQYF

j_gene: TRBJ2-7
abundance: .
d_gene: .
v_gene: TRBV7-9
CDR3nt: TGTGCCAGCAGCTTACAGCACGAGCAGTACTTC
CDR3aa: CASSLQHEQYF

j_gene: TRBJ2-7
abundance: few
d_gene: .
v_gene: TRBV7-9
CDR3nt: TGTGCCAGCAGCTCTCTCAATGAGCAGTACTTC
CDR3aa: CASSSLNEQYF

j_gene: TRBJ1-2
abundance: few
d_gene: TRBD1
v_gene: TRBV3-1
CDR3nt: TGTGCCAGCAGCCGGACAGGGAATCTTTATGGCTACACCTTC
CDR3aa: CASSRTGNLYGYTF

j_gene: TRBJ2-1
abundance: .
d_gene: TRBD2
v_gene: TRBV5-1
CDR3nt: TGCGCCAGCAGCCCCGGGACTAGCGAGTTTAATGAGCAGTTCTTC
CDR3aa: CASSPGTSEFNEQFF

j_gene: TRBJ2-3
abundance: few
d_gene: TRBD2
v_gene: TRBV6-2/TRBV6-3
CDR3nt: TGTGCCAGCAGTTGGGGACTAGCGGGAATGTCAGATACGCAGTATTTT
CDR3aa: CASSWGLAGMSDTQYF

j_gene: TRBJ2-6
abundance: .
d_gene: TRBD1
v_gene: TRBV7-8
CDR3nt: TGTGCCAGCAGCCCTGGGACAGGCTCTGGGGCCGACGTCCTGACTTTC
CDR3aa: CASSPGTGSGADVLTF

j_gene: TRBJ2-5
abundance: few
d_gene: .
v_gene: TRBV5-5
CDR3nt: TGTGCCAGCAGCCTCGCGAGGGGAGAGCAAGAGACCCAGTACTTC
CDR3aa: CASSLARGEQETQYF

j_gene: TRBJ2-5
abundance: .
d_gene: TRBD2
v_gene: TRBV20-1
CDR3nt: TGCAGTGCTACTACTAGCGGAGGACTCCAAGAGACCCAGTACTTC
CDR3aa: CSATTSGGLQETQYF

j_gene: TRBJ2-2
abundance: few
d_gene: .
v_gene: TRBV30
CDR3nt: TGTGCCTGGAGGGGATGGGGCGCCGGGGAGCTGTTTTTT
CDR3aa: CAWRGWGAGELFF

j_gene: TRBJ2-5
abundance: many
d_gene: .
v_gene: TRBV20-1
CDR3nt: TGCAGTGCCCCCCGGGCTAGCGGACAATCACAGGGGGAGACCCAGTACTTC
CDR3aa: CSAPRASGQSQGETQYF

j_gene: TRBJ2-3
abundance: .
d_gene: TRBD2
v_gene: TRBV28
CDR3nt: TGTGCCGGCAGTCCGGGACTAGCGGGAGTGTATACGCAGTATTTT
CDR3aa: CAGSPGLAGVYTQYF

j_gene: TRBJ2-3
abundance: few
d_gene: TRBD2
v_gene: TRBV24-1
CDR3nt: TGTGCCACCAGCAAAGCGGGGGGCACAGATACGCAGTATTTT
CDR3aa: CATSKAGGTDTQYF

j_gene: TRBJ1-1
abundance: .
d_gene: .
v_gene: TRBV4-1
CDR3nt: TGCGCCAGCAGCCCCATTTACATCAGGGGCCCTTCTGAAGCTTTCTTT
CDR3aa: CASSPIYIRGPSEAFF

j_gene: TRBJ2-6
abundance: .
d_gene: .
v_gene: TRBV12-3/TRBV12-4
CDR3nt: TGTGCCAGCAGTTTTCAGGCACTCTCTGGGGCCAACGTCCTGACTTTC
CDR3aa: CASSFQALSGANVLTF

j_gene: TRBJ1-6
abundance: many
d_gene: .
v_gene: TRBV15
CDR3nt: TGTGCCACCAGCAGTTTTCTACAGGGTTTGGATTCACCCCTCCACTTT
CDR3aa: CATSSFLQGLDSPLHF

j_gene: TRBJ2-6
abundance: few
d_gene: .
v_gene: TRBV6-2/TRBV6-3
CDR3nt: TGTGCCAGCAGTTACCTGGGACGGGGACCATCTGGGGCCAACGTCCTGACTTTC
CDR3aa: CASSYLGRGPSGANVLTF

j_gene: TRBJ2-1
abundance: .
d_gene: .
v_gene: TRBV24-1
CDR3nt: TGTGCCACCAGTGATTTGGGAAATGAGCAGTTCTTC
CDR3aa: CATSDLGNEQFF

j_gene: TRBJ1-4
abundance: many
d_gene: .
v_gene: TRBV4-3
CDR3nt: TGCGCCAGCAGCCAAGATCCCCTTACGGACAGCAATGAAAAACTGTTTTTT
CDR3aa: CASSQDPLTDSNEKLFF

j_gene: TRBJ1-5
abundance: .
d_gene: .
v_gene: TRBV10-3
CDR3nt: TGTGCCATCAGTGACAGGGGCAATCAGCCCCAGCATTTT
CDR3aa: CAISDRGNQPQHF

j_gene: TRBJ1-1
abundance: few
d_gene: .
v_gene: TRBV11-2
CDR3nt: TGTGCCAGCAGCTCACAGGGTTTCACTGAAGCTTTCTTT
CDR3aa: CASSSQGFTEAFF

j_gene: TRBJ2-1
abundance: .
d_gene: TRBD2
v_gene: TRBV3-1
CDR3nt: TGTGCCAGCAGCCAATTCTCGGGAGGAAAAGAGACCCAGTTCTTC
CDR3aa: CASSQFSGGKETQFF